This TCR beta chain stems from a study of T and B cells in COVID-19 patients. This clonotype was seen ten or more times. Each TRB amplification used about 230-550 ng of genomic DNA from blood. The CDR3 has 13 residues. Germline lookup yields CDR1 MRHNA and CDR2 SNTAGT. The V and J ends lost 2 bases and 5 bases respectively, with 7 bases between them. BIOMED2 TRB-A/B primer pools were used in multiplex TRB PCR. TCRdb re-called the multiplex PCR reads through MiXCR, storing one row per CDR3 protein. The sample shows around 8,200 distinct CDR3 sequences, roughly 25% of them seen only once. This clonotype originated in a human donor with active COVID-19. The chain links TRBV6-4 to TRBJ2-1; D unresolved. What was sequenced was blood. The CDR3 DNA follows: TGTGCCAGCAGTGACAGGGAACACAATGAGCAGTTCTTC. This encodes CASSDREHNEQFF.